This is a list of T cell receptor beta chains from one sample in a study of regulatory T cells in long-lasting Graves disease. TCRdb reprocessed the multiplex PCR reads with MiXCR, giving one entry per CDR3 protein. The sample lists hundreds of thousands of distinct CDR3 sequences; 15% to 19% were seen once. Material: peripheral blood mononuclear cells (PBMCs), obtained at new diagnosis, from a patient treated with antithyroid drugs. The receptors here all came from a female donor with Graves disease. Each CDR3 is given with its conserved first and last residue. A D gene is named only where the DNA matches it firmly. The listing skips clone size in some rows; elsewhere it reads once, few, many or a size class.

>many|TRBJ2-7|TRBV2|TRBD1
TGTGCCAGCAGTGCGTTTGTTGGGGACAGCAGCTCCTACGAGCAGTACTTC
CASSAFVGDSSSYEQYF
>many|TRBJ2-1|TRBV12-3/TRBV12-4|TRBD2
TGTGCCAGCACTCAAGCGGGAGCCACTTTAGATGAGCAGTTCTTC
CASTQAGATLDEQFF
>many|TRBJ2-6|TRBV27|-
TGTGCCAGCAGTTCGCGGAGGGACTCTGGGGCCAACGTCCTGACTTTC
CASSSRRDSGANVLTF
>few|TRBJ2-2|TRBV10-3|TRBD2
TGTGCCATCAGGGGACTAGCGGGGGAGCGAAACACCGGGGAGCTGTTTTTT
CAIRGLAGERNTGELFF
>many|TRBJ1-3|TRBV2|TRBD1
TGTGCCAGTCAGACAGGGCTCTCTGGAAACACCATATATTTT
CASQTGLSGNTIYF
>many|TRBJ2-5|TRBV11-1|-
TGTGCCAGCAGCTTAAGCGTTTTTAGGGGGATGCAGACCCAGTACTTC
CASSLSVFRGMQTQYF
>-|TRBJ1-4|TRBV19|-
TGTGCCACCAAGGTTTCAACTAATGAAAAACTGTTTTTT
CATKVSTNEKLFF
>few|TRBJ1-2|TRBV6-1|TRBD1
TGTGCCAGCAGGTCAGCGGCGGGACAGGGTTCTAACTATGGCTACACCTTC
CASRSAAGQGSNYGYTF
>many|TRBJ1-1|TRBV2|-
TGTGCCAGCAGTAGTACTGAAGCTTTCTTT
CASSSTEAFF
>many|TRBJ2-7|TRBV7-3|TRBD2
TGTGCCAGCAGCCCGACTAGCGGGAGTTACGAGCAGTACTTC
CASSPTSGSYEQYF
>many|TRBJ2-1|TRBV28|-
TGTGCCAGCAGTTTACCCAGGGGCCACAATGAGCAGTTCTTC
CASSLPRGHNEQFF
>-|TRBJ2-3|TRBV2|TRBD2
TGTGCCAGCAGAGCCGGGACTAGCGGGAGGGGCACAGATACGCAGTATTTT
CASRAGTSGRGTDTQYF
>many|TRBJ1-1|TRBV7-9|-
TGTGCCAGCAGCTTAATACGGGGCGGTGAAGCTTTCTTT
CASSLIRGGEAFF
>few|TRBJ2-1|TRBV28|TRBD2
TGTGCCAGCAGTTTTAAGTCCGGCGGGAGCCAGTTCTTC
CASSFKSGGSQFF
>many|TRBJ2-7|TRBV30|-
TGTGCCTGGATCTCGCCAAGGGCCTCCTACGAGCAGTACTTC
CAWISPRASYEQYF
>-|TRBJ2-3|TRBV7-6|TRBD1
TGTGCCAGCAGCCAAGACAGGGATGTGAATACGCAGTATTTT
CASSQDRDVNTQYF
>many|TRBJ2-3|TRBV10-3|-
TGTGCCATCAGTGATCAGGACCGCTCTCTCACAGATACGCAGTATTTT
CAISDQDRSLTDTQYF
>many|TRBJ1-1|TRBV11-1|-
TGTGCCAGCAGCTTAGAAGGGTCTTCAGGGTACACTGAAGCTTTCTTT
CASSLEGSSGYTEAFF
>few|TRBJ2-3|TRBV9|TRBD2
TGTGCCAGCAGCGTAGAACGAGCGGGGCCCACAGATACGCAGTATTTT
CASSVERAGPTDTQYF
>few|TRBJ2-1|TRBV25-1|TRBD1
TGTGCCAGCAGACAGGGGTCAGCATACAATGAGCAGTTCTTC
CASRQGSAYNEQFF
>many|TRBJ1-1|TRBV11-2|TRBD1
TGTGCCAGCAGCTTAGATCGCAGGGGGCATGTCACTGAAGCTTTCTTT
CASSLDRRGHVTEAFF
>few|TRBJ2-5|TRBV18|-
TGTGCCAGCTCCCACTCCAACCAAGAGACCCAGTACTTC
CASSHSNQETQYF
>many|TRBJ2-4|TRBV13|TRBD2
TGTGCCAGCAGCTCCTCCGGGGGGAACATTCAGTACTTC
CASSSSGGNIQYF
>-|TRBJ2-4|TRBV4-1|-
TGCGCCAGCAGCCAAGTCATGCGCTCCGTCAAAAACATTCAGTACTTC
CASSQVMRSVKNIQYF
>-|TRBJ2-7|TRBV29-1|-
TGCAGCGTGGGCGACAGTTACCACGAGCAGTACTTC
CSVGDSYHEQYF
>many|TRBJ1-2|TRBV15|-
TGTGCCACCAGCATCCGTTTGAGGGAGGCCTCCTATGGCTACACCTTC
CATSIRLREASYGYTF